A selection of T cell receptor beta chains follows, all from one sample in a study of graft-versus-host responses after intestinal transplantation. The protocol was immunoSEQ multiplex PCR, while the TCRdb copy is restricted to in-frame clones and leaves out a portion. The table lists approximately 19,000 clones, roughly 90% of them singletons. Sequenced material: PBMCs, taken 350 to 400 days after transplant. The receptors derive from a human patient who received an intestinal transplant, so some T cells may come from the graft donor. The CDR3 runs from the conserved cysteine through the conserved F or W. The D gene is left open where the match is weak. For some rows the clone size is stated as once, few or many, or as a class when expanded; others skip it.

TRBV6-1	.	TRBJ1-5	TRBD1	TGTGCCAGCAGACCCGGGACAGGGGGCAATCAGCCCCAGCATTTT	CASRPGTGGNQPQHF
TRBV5-4	.	TRBJ2-5	TRBD2	TGTGCCAGCAGCTTGTCGCCCTTCCGCGGGGGGATGGAGACCCAGTACTTC	CASSLSPFRGGMETQYF
TRBV9	.	TRBJ1-2	.	TGTGCCAGCAGCCCATTCATGGGGTTGGCTAACTATGGCTACACCTTC	CASSPFMGLANYGYTF
TRBV6-5	.	TRBJ2-1	.	TGTGCCAGCAGTTACTCACAAGGGGATGAGCAGTTCTTC	CASSYSQGDEQFF
TRBV5-5	.	TRBJ2-5	.	TGTGCCAGCAGCCCCATAGGTCTGGGGGAGACCCAGTACTTC	CASSPIGLGETQYF
TRBV4-1	.	TRBJ2-7	TRBD2	TGCGCCAGCAGCCAAGGAGCGGGGGAGCAGTACTTC	CASSQGAGEQYF
TRBV2	.	TRBJ2-3	.	TGTGCCAGCAGATACAGAGGCCCCACAGATACGCAGTATTTT	CASRYRGPTDTQYF
TRBV10-1	.	TRBJ2-1	.	TGCGCCAGCAGTGAGTCGATTTATAGGATCAATGAGCAGTTCTTC	CASSESIYRINEQFF
TRBV7-9	once	TRBJ2-6	.	TGTGCCAGCAGCTTCCAGGGTCCTGGGGCCAACGTCCTGACTTTC	CASSFQGPGANVLTF
TRBV6-4	.	TRBJ1-2	.	TGTGCCAGCAGTGACCGTTATGGCTACACCTTC	CASSDRYGYTF
TRBV10-2	.	TRBJ2-5	.	TGCGCCAGCAGTGATGTCGGGGGAGAGCAGTACTTC	CASSDVGGEQYF
TRBV28	.	TRBJ1-5	.	TGTGCCAGCAGTTTAGGGACTGTAAATCAGCCCCAGCATTTT	CASSLGTVNQPQHF
TRBV10-3	.	TRBJ2-3	.	TGTGCCGTCAGGTCGGGTGACACAGATACGCAGTATTTT	CAVRSGDTDTQYF
TRBV13	.	TRBJ2-5	TRBD1	TGTGCCAGCAGCCACAGGGGGCTAGGGGAGACCCAGTACTTC	CASSHRGLGETQYF
TRBV27	.	TRBJ2-1	TRBD2	TGTGCCAGCAGTTTATCCCCCGGGACTATAATCATCAATGAGCAGTTCTTC	CASSLSPGTIIINEQFF
TRBV6-1	.	TRBJ1-6	TRBD1	TGTGCCAGCAGTGAAGGGACAGGGGGTAATTCACCCCTCCACTTT	CASSEGTGGNSPLHF
TRBV5-1	.	TRBJ2-1	TRBD2	TGCGCCAGCAGCTTTTGGCTAGCGGGAGGTACCTACAATGAGCAGTTCTTC	CASSFWLAGGTYNEQFF
TRBV5-4	.	TRBJ2-1	.	TGTGCCAGCAGCTTGGAAGGGGCCAGCGGTGAGCAGTTCTTC	CASSLEGASGEQFF
TRBV28	.	TRBJ2-2	.	TGTGCCAGCTCTCCGGGACACTACACCGGGGAGCTGTTTTTT	CASSPGHYTGELFF
TRBV18	few	TRBJ2-5	.	TGTGCCAGCTCCCAGGCGGGGCAGGAGACCCAGTACTTC	CASSQAGQETQYF
TRBV7-3	.	TRBJ2-3	TRBD1	TGTGCCAGCAGCAAAACAGGGGCGGATACGCAGTATTTT	CASSKTGADTQYF
TRBV5-1	.	TRBJ1-1	.	TGCGCCAGCAGTTCAGGGGCTTTCAACACTGAAGCTTTCTTT	CASSSGAFNTEAFF
TRBV7-9	.	TRBJ2-1	TRBD1	TGTGCCAGCAGCCCCGGGACAGGGTTCAATGAGCAGTTCTTC	CASSPGTGFNEQFF
TRBV6-5	.	TRBJ1-4	.	TGTGCCAGTCTAGGGTTCAGGAATGAAAAACTGTTTTTT	CASLGFRNEKLFF
TRBV5-1	.	TRBJ2-3	TRBD2	TGCGCCAGCAGCTTCCTAGCGGGAGTGACAGATACGCAGTATTTT	CASSFLAGVTDTQYF
TRBV11-1	.	TRBJ1-3	.	TGTGCCAGCAGCCCTTCGGGAAACACCATATATTTT	CASSPSGNTIYF
TRBV7-6	.	TRBJ2-4	TRBD1	TGTGCCAGCAGCCGAGACCATTTTAAGGGGACAGGGGAAAACATTCAGTACTTC	CASSRDHFKGTGENIQYF
TRBV28	.	TRBJ1-1	.	TGTGCCAGCAGTCAGGGGATTTCTGAAGCTTTCTTT	CASSQGISEAFF
TRBV7-9	.	TRBJ1-4	.	TGTGCCAGCAGCTTTCCAGGCCTTAATGAAAAACTGTTTTTT	CASSFPGLNEKLFF
TRBV18	.	TRBJ2-7	TRBD1	TGTGCCAGCTCACCCCGGACAGGGGGCTTATCCTACGAGCAGTACTTC	CASSPRTGGLSYEQYF
TRBV7-9	.	TRBJ1-4	TRBD1	TGTGCCAGCAGCTTAGGACCACAGGGGATGGATGAAAAACTGTTTTTT	CASSLGPQGMDEKLFF
TRBV4-2	.	TRBJ1-1	.	TGTGCCAGCAGCCCGGGACTAGAGAACACTGAAGCTTTCTTT	CASSPGLENTEAFF
TRBV4-1	.	TRBJ2-7	.	TGCGCCAGCAGCCAAGGATATTCAGGGGCCGAGCAGTACTTC	CASSQGYSGAEQYF
TRBV12-5	.	TRBJ1-1	.	TGTGCTAGTGGTTTGGATTCCCTCGAGCTCTTACACACTGAAGCTTTCTTT	CASGLDSLELLHTEAFF
TRBV13	.	TRBJ1-5	.	TGTGCCAGCAGCTCTACAGGGAATCAGCCCCAGCATTTT	CASSSTGNQPQHF
TRBV11-2	.	TRBJ2-7	TRBD2	TGTGCCAGCAGCCTTAGACTAGCGGGAGGGCCTGTGAGGGAGCAGTACTTC	CASSLRLAGGPVREQYF
TRBV4-2	.	TRBJ2-1	TRBD2	TGTGCCAGCAGCCACGACCGAGCGGGAGCCTACAATGAGCAGTTCTTC	CASSHDRAGAYNEQFF
TRBV27	.	TRBJ1-4	TRBD1	TGTTTGGGACAGGGGCCCCTAATTACTAATGAAAAACTGTTTTTT	CLGQGPLITNEKLFF
TRBV5-6	.	TRBJ2-5	.	TGTGCCAGCAGCTTGGAAGGCGGGGACGCCCAAGAGACCCAGTACTTC	CASSLEGGDAQETQYF
TRBV7-8	.	TRBJ2-2	.	TGTGCCAGCAGCTTAATTATGAACACCGGGGAGCTGTTTTTT	CASSLIMNTGELFF
TRBV4-1	.	TRBJ1-4	.	TGCGCCAGCAGCCAAGGAGGGCTTGAAAATGAAAAACTGTTTTTT	CASSQGGLENEKLFF
TRBV9	.	TRBJ2-7	TRBD1	TGTGCCAGCAGCATACAGGGGAACGAGCAGTACTTC	CASSIQGNEQYF
TRBV5-1	few	TRBJ1-2	TRBD1	TGCGCCAGCAGCTCCGGGACAGGGCCTTCGCATGGCTACACCTTC	CASSSGTGPSHGYTF
TRBV18	.	TRBJ1-1	TRBD1	TGTGCCAGCTCACCACCGTCCAGGGGGAGGACTGAAGCTTTCTTT	CASSPPSRGRTEAFF
TRBV6-5	.	TRBJ2-1	TRBD2	TGTGCCAGCAGCACACTAGCGGGGGGTAACAATGAGCAGTTCTTC	CASSTLAGGNNEQFF
TRBV6-5	few	TRBJ2-1	.	TGTGCCAGCGCGACCGGGAGCGCCTACAATGAGCAGTTCTTC	CASATGSAYNEQFF
TRBV4-1	.	TRBJ2-5	TRBD1	TGCGCCAGCAGCCAAGATGAGTTTGGCGGAGGACAGGGCAAGACCCAGTACTTC	CASSQDEFGGGQGKTQYF
TRBV21-1	.	TRBJ2-3	.	TGTGCCAGCAGCAGGGGTGGTAGCGGGAGCACTACAGATACGCAGTATTTT	CASSRGGSGSTTDTQYF
TRBV11-2	.	TRBJ2-3	.	TGTGCCAGCGGAGAGGCTAGATCAGATACGCAGTATTTT	CASGEARSDTQYF
TRBV5-5	.	TRBJ1-5	TRBD1	TGTGCCAGCATCCAGGGCTTCGATCCAGGGGGCATTGATCAGCCCCAGCATTTT	CASIQGFDPGGIDQPQHF
TRBV6-6	.	TRBJ1-1	.	TGTGCCAGCAGAAACAAAGGGAACACTGAAGCTTTCTTT	CASRNKGNTEAFF
TRBV9	.	TRBJ2-7	.	TGTGCCAGCAGCGTAGAGATGTATGGCGAGCAGTACTTC	CASSVEMYGEQYF
TRBV12-5	.	TRBJ1-2	.	TGTGCTAGTGGTTTGGGGATAAGGAGAGATGATGGCTACACCTTC	CASGLGIRRDDGYTF
TRBV6-4	once	TRBJ1-5	.	TGTGCCAGCAGTGACTCGAAAAGGGACAGCAATCAGCCCCAGCATTTT	CASSDSKRDSNQPQHF
TRBV7-3	.	TRBJ2-5	.	TGTGCCAGCAGCCCTACAGGGGGGGAAGAGACCCAGTACTTC	CASSPTGGEETQYF